This TCR beta chain is drawn from a study of blood T cell repertoires in COVID-19. The wider study: The study drew acute and convalescent COVID-19 samples from the United States, Italy and Spain. T cells, B-cell-depleted T cells, or PBMCs supplied cDNA or gDNA.

Under the authors' procedure: Counts of nucleated cells, estimated from reference gene primer amplification, were obtained. Profiled with immunoSEQ multiplex PCR; TCRdb holds only in-frame clones, not every one. From that table come the V and J calls and clone size; the DNA was used to work out D and trimming. This sample has under 80,000 clones, with roughly 78% found just once. With 2 bases clipped from V and 8 bases from J, the junction kept 11 bases outside the gene matches. Per the germline V gene, CDR1 is KGHDR and CDR2 is SFDVKD. The CDR3 extends over 16 amino acids. The source is a human donor in a cohort sampled during active COVID-19. Sequences were obtained from peripheral blood. V gene TRBV24-1 combines with J gene TRBJ2-1; 7 nucleotides agree with TRBD2. This chain's CDR3 is CATSDWGDYEGYEQFF. The CDR3, as DNA: TGTGCCACCAGTGATTGGGGGGACTATGAAGGCTATGAGCAGTTCTTC.